This TCR beta chain was found in a study of blood T cell repertoires in COVID-19. Study information: The origin of the acute and convalescent COVID-19 samples was the United States, Italy and Spain. Nucleic acid was either cDNA or gDNA, and it came from T cells, B-cell-depleted T cells, or PBMCs.

Germline V gene data show CDR1 as GTSNPN and CDR2 as SVGIG (reference sequence). This CDR3 comprises 12 residues. V was pared by 3 bases and J by 8 bases, with 13 bases between. Authors' analysis steps: It was from reference gene primer amplification that nucleated cell counts were estimated. TCRdb's table, derived via immunoSEQ multiplex PCR, lists solely in-frame clones and lacks some. That table furnishes V, J and clone size, whereas the DNA furnished D and trimming. Counted here are roughly 55,000 clones, around 83% occurring once; the ten biggest clones make up about 2%. The clonotype comes from a woman aged 55-70 years with acute or convalescent COVID-19. This chain joins TRBV30 and TRBJ1-1; a weak D match, TRBD1 (6 bases). Sequenced: peripheral blood. CDR3: CAWRTGLDEAFF. DNA for the CDR3: TGTGCCTGGAGAACAGGGTTAGACGAAGCTTTCTTT.